The clone carrying this TCR beta chain was counted a single time. Trimming cost V 9 bases and J 10 bases; bases outside gene matches: 13. The CDR3 is 14 amino acids. The V gene's germline CDR1 is KGHDR and CDR2 SFDVKD. Methods used by the authors: For nucleated cells, counts were estimated from reference gene primer amplification. Profiling relied on immunoSEQ multiplex PCR, and the TCRdb table lists in-frame clones only, not all of them. V and J calls and clone size follow that table, whereas D and trimming were derived from the DNA. The sample consists of 150,000 to 200,000 clones, just under 90% of them appearing once. The data were obtained in a study of blood T cell repertoires in COVID-19. For the study at large: Samples representing acute and convalescent COVID-19 were sourced from the United States, Italy and Spain. Nucleic acid was either cDNA or gDNA, and it came from T cells, B-cell-depleted T cells, or PBMCs.

The source material was peripheral blood. This sequence originates from a young woman who had recovered from COVID-19. V gene TRBV24-1 combines with J gene TRBJ2-1; 8 bases line up with TRBD2. CDR3 region: CATANIGRAGEQFF. In DNA, the CDR3 is TGTGCCACCGCAAATATCGGGAGGGCCGGGGAGCAGTTCTTC.